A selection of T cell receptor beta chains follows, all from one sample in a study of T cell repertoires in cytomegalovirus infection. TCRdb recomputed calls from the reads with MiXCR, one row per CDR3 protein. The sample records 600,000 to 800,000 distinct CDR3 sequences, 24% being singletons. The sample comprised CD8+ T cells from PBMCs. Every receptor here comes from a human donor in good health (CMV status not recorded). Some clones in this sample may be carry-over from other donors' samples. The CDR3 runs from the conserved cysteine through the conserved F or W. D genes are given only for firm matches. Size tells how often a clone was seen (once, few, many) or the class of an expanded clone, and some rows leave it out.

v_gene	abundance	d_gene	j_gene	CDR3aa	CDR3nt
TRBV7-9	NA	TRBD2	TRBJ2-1	CASSLGVAGSSYNEQFF	TGTGCCAGCAGCTTAGGGGTAGCGGGCAGCTCCTACAATGAGCAGTTCTTC
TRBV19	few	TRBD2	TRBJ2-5	CASTPGGGEGETQYF	TGTGCCAGTACCCCAGGCGGGGGAGAGGGGGAGACCCAGTACTTC
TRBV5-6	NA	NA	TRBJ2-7	CASSLGQSPYEQYF	TGTGCCAGCAGCTTGGGACAATCTCCCTACGAGCAGTACTTC
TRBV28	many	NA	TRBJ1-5	CASSLLAKPQHF	TGTGCCAGCAGTTTACTCGCTAAGCCCCAGCATTTT
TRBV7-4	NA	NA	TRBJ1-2	CASSNSYGYTF	TGTGCCAGCAGCAACTCCTATGGCTACACCTTC
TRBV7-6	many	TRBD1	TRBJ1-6	CASSPKTGIDQNSPLHF	TGTGCCAGCAGCCCCAAGACAGGGATTGACCAGAATTCACCCCTCCACTTT
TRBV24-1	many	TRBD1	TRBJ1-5	CATSGLGTGEMAYSNQPQHF	TGTGCCACCAGTGGCCTTGGGACAGGGGAGATGGCCTATAGCAATCAGCCCCAGCATTTT
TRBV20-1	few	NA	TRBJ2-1	CSATKGGYEQFF	TGCAGTGCCACCAAGGGGGGCTATGAGCAGTTCTTC
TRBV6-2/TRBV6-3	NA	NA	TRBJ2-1	CASTGVSSYNEQFF	TGTGCCAGCACGGGCGTTAGCTCCTACAATGAGCAGTTCTTC
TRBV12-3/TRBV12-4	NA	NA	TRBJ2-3	CASSLPPYTDTQYF	TGTGCCAGCAGTTTACCTCCCTACACAGATACGCAGTATTTT
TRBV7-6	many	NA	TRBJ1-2	CASSSRGSYGYTF	TGTGCCAGCAGCTCCCGGGGTAGCTATGGCTACACCTTC
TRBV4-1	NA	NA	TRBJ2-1	CASSPQAHRYNEQFF	TGCGCCAGCAGCCCGCAAGCACATCGCTACAATGAGCAGTTCTTC
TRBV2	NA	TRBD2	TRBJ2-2	CARGYLSGDRNTGELFF	TGTGCCAGGGGCTACCTTAGCGGGGATCGGAACACCGGGGAGCTGTTTTTT
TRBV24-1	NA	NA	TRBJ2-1	CATSDYSGNEQFF	TGTGCCACCAGTGACTACAGCGGCAATGAGCAGTTCTTC
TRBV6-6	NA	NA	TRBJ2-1	CASSYPERVWTTYNEQFF	TGTGCCAGCAGTTACCCCGAAAGGGTATGGACTACATACAATGAGCAGTTCTTC
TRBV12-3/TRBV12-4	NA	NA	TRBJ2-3	CASSLGSGAADTQYF	TGTGCCAGCAGTTTGGGGTCCGGGGCCGCAGATACGCAGTATTTT
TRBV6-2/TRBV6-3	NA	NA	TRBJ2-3	CASSYSVGLDSDTQYF	TGTGCCAGCAGTTACTCTGTCGGACTCGACTCAGATACGCAGTATTTT
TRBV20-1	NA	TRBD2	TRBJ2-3	CSLAGGRTDTQYF	TGCAGTTTAGCGGGGGGTCGCACAGATACGCAGTATTTT